Detailed here is one T cell receptor beta chain. Antigen unknown. The data stem from a study of a mutant IDH1 vaccine in newly diagnosed glioma. Time point given: week 5, during vaccination. In every dose of vaccine, 300 ug of mutant IDH1 20-mer peptide was given alongside topical imiquimod. Trimming took off 2 bases at V and 4 bases at J, with 3 bases between the two ends. The CDR3 sequence is 12 residues long. The germline V gene encodes CDR1 LNHDA and CDR2 SQIVND (reference sequence). TCRdb's table, derived via immunoSEQ multiplex PCR, lists solely in-frame clones and lacks some. Counted here are approximately 51,000 clones, around 78% occurring once; the ten biggest clones make up less than 2%.

The starting material was PBMCs, obtained from a glioma patient whose treatment included an IDH1 peptide vaccine. The rearrangement uses TRBV19 and TRBJ1-5; D gene ambiguous. This receptor was taken from a middle-aged woman with glioma. The CDR3 DNA follows: TGTGCCAGTAGTATACAGAATCAGCCCCAGCATTTT. It specifies CASSIQNQPQHF. The full variable domain, rest sourced from reference TRBV19 and TRBJ1-5, is DGGITQSPKYLFRKEGQNVTLSCEQNLNHDAMYWYRQDPGQGLRLIYYSQIVNDFQKGDIAEGYSVSREKKESFPLTVTSAQKNPTAFYLCASSIQNQPQHFGDGTRLSIL.